The rows below give T cell receptor beta chains drawn from one sample of a study of PD-1 blockade in mismatch repair-deficient tumors. Data came from immunoSEQ multiplex PCR; TCRdb stores just in-frame clones and leaves some out. The data show about 63,000 clones, around 88% seen once. Sequenced here: peripheral blood, sampled 52 weeks after starting pembrolizumab. Receptors originate from an adult with mismatch repair-deficient cancer. The CDR3 runs from the conserved cysteine through the conserved F or W.

J gene | V gene | CDR3 protein
TRBJ1-2 | TRBV5-1 | CASSLDPYLLGYTF
TRBJ1-2 | TRBV4-2 | CASSQEALRWHGYTF
TRBJ2-1 | TRBV5-4 | CASTDRDNEQFF
TRBJ1-1 | TRBV27 | CASSHRDRDTEAFF
TRBJ2-3 | TRBV13 | CASSLRGPDTQYF
TRBJ2-7 | TRBV5-6 | CASSLVGQGRQQYF
TRBJ2-3 | TRBV11-1 | CASSDGQSTDTQYF
TRBJ1-1 | TRBV19 | CASSITQGTTEAFF
TRBJ2-7 | TRBV13 | CASSSQLKAYEQYF
TRBJ1-1 | TRBV7-6 | CASSSSQGENTEAFF
TRBJ2-7 | TRBV5-1 | CASSTTVSYEQYF
TRBJ2-2 | TRBV7-9 | CASSPVSGKVDGELFF
TRBJ2-7 | TRBV28 | CASSKPGQREQYF
TRBJ2-1 | TRBV7-2 | CASSLSPTVVGYNEQFF
TRBJ2-1 | TRBV5-8 | CASSPPRQGADEQFF
TRBJ1-4 | TRBV28 | CASSLLTEDEKLFF
TRBJ2-3 | TRBV15 | CATSSSPAGSGDTQYF
TRBJ2-3 | TRBV5-1 | CASRTGVTDTQYF
TRBJ2-7 | TRBV9 | CASSGGTGWHEQYF
TRBJ2-3 | TRBV7-6 | CASSLRVGTSADTQYF
TRBJ2-7 | TRBV6-1 | CASSPGLATYEQYF
TRBJ1-4 | TRBV9 | CASSVGEIANEKLFF
TRBJ1-5 | TRBV7-8 | CASSPIEGSGQPQHF